One and the same sample provided the 14 T cell receptor beta chains below, sequenced in a study of blood T cell repertoires in COVID-19. Method: immunoSEQ multiplex PCR; TCRdb's copy keeps in-frame clones and lacks some. The sample consists of under 300,000 clones, roughly four fifths of them appearing once. Sequencing used peripheral blood. The source is a man aged 30 to 45 who had recovered from COVID-19.

The sample holds many counts of this clone. The chain recombines TRBV7-3 with TRBJ1-1; D may be TRBD1 (6 bases). Trimming stripped 6 bases from V and 5 bases from J, with 25 bases between. Germline CDR1 and CDR2: SGHTA and FQGTGA. CDR3 length equals 17 residues. The CDR3 spells CASRSRGVIGVSTEAFF. The CDR3 coding sequence is TGTGCCAGCAGATCCAGGGGAGTCATCGGAGTGAGTACTGAAGCTTTCTTT. Supplemented by reference TRBV7-3 and TRBJ1-1, the full variable domain reads GAGVSQTPSNKVTEKGKYVELRCDPISGHTALYWYRQSLGQGPEFLIYFQGTGAADDSGLPNDRFFAVRPEGSVSTLKIQRTERGDSAVYLCASRSRGVIGVSTEAFFGQGTRLTVV.

This chain links TRBV5-1 with TRBJ1-3; TRBD1 might be the D (5 bases). The germline V gene encodes CDR1 SGHRS and CDR2 YFSETQ. Trimming stripped 4 bases from V and 4 bases from J, with 15 bases between. CDR3 size: 15 residues. CDR3 residues: CASSLDTAGGNTIYF. The CDR3 DNA reads TGCGCCAGCAGCCTGGACACGGCCGGGGGAAACACCATATATTTT.

At least ten counts were recorded for this clone. The chain is built from TRBV28 and TRBJ1-5; 7 bases are a match to TRBD1. Germline values: CDR1 MDHEN, CDR2 SYDVKM. Unmatched junction bases numbered 7, after V lost 5 bases and J lost 0 bases. The CDR3 totals 16 residues. CDR3 sequence reads: CASSPGGRDSNQPQHF. Here the CDR3 DNA reads TGTGCCAGCAGTCCAGGGGGTAGGGATAGCAATCAGCCCCAGCATTTT.

DNA for the CDR3: TGCGCCAGCAGTGATGGCCGTGGCTACACCTTC. Encoded protein: CASSDGRGYTF. The chain combines TRBV10-2 with TRBJ1-2; D unclear. Trimming took 3 bases from V and 7 from J, leaving 6 bases between them. In germline, CDR1 is WSHSY, CDR2 SAAADI. The CDR3 runs 11 residues.

The chain employs TRBV6-4 and TRBJ2-1; TRBD2 agrees at 8 bases. After removal of 0 bases from V and 7 bases from J, the junction contained 5 bases not matched to a gene. CDR1 is MRHNA, CDR2 SNTAGT, per germline. CDR3 length: 15 residues. The CDR3 nucleotides read TGTGCCAGCAGTGACTCAGCGGGGGCTGGTAATGAGCAGTTCTTC. Translated: CASSDSAGAGNEQFF.

V is TRBV5-1 and J is TRBJ2-2; maybe TRBD1 (5 bases). Germline assignment: CDR1 SGHRS and CDR2 YFSETQ. Trimming took 7 bases from V and 5 from J, leaving 18 bases between them. This CDR3 is 15 amino acids long. CDR3: CASVPPGRWTGELFF. The DNA of the CDR3 is TGCGCCAGCGTCCCCCCAGGGCGTTGGACCGGGGAGCTGTTTTTT. Filled out from reference TRBV5-1 and TRBJ2-2, the complete variable domain reads KAGVTQTPRYLIKTRGQQVTLSCSPISGHRSVSWYQQTPGQGLQFLFEYFSETQRNKGNFPGRFSGRQFSNSRSEMNVSTLELGDSALYLCASVPPGRWTGELFFGEGSRLTVL.

This clone appeared once. The chain couples TRBV10-2 to TRBJ1-1, with D tentatively TRBD1 (6 bases). V lost 6 bases, J lost 1 base, and 9 bases lay in between. CDR1 WSHSY and CDR2 SAAADI come from the germline V gene. CDR3 length: 13 residues. CDR3 loop: CASRTGWNTEAFF. The CDR3 nucleotides are TGCGCCAGCAGAACAGGGTGGAACACTGAAGCTTTCTTT.

The rearrangement joins TRBV5-8 to TRBJ1-6; TRBD1 matches 8 bases. Unmatched junction bases numbered 7, after V lost 2 bases and J lost 6 bases. Per germline, CDR1 SGHTS and CDR2 YDEGEE. This CDR3 spans 16 amino acids. CDR3 DNA sequence: TGTGCCAGCAGCTTTTGGGGGACAGGTTTTAATTCACCCCTCCACTTT. Encoded protein: CASSFWGTGFNSPLHF.

This chain uses TRBV19 with TRBJ1-2; D is unclear. The ends were cut back, 6 bases at V and 1 base at J, with 3 bases in the middle. This CDR3 has 11 residues. The germline CDR1 and CDR2 sequences are LNHDA and SQIVND (reference sequence). CDR3 coding DNA: TGTGCCAGTAGCCGTAACTATGGCTACACCTTC. This translates into CASSRNYGYTF.

The chain carries TRBV15 and TRBJ1-5; TRBD1 might be the D (6 bases). The CDR3 covers 15 residues. The V gene lost 1 base and the J gene lost 2 bases, with 9 bases spanning the gap. CDR1 is LNHNV, CDR2 YYDKDF, per germline (reference sequence). For the CDR3, the DNA is TGTGCCACCAGCAGAGTCCCAGGGGGCAATCAGCCCCAGCATTTT. It is translated as CATSRVPGGNQPQHF.

The chain uses TRBV28 and TRBJ2-5; no reliable D call. Germline CDR1 reads MDHEN; CDR2 reads SYDVKM. This CDR3 region has 12 residues. V was cut by 4 bases and J by 1 base, with 4 bases left in between. The CDR3 DNA reads as TGTGCCAGCAGTTCCATCCAAGAGACCCAGTACTTC. This sequence encodes CASSSIQETQYF.

The chain joins TRBV5-4 to TRBJ1-1, with TRBD1 matching 7 bases. The CDR3 is made up of 15 amino acids. J lost 0 bases, V lost 5 bases, and 7 bases had no gene match. Germline V gene sequence: CDR1 SGHNT, CDR2 YYREEE (reference sequence). CDR3 nucleotide sequence: TGTGCCAGCAGTTTGCGACAGGGAATGAACACTGAAGCTTTCTTT. It yields the protein CASSLRQGMNTEAFF.

The chain carries TRBV28 and TRBJ2-1; tentative D call: TRBD1 (5 bases). The CDR3 spans 14 residues. Germline V lookup: CDR1 MDHEN, CDR2 SYDVKM. V lost 7 bases to trimming and J lost 4 bases, with 14 bases between them. The DNA for the CDR3 is TGTGCCAGCATAGGGGCTGACGTATACAATGAGCAGTTCTTC. It yields the protein CASIGADVYNEQFF.

The rearrangement joins TRBV27 to TRBJ1-5; 7 bases agree with TRBD1. CDR1 and CDR2 from the germline V gene are MNHEY and SMNVEV (reference sequence). The CDR3 is made up of 15 amino acids. The J segment lost 5 bases and the V segment lost 8 bases, leaving 12 bases of the junction unmatched. The CDR3 coding sequence is TGTGCCAGCCGACGGACAGGAGAGGGGTATCAGCCCCAGCATTTT. This encodes CASRRTGEGYQPQHF.